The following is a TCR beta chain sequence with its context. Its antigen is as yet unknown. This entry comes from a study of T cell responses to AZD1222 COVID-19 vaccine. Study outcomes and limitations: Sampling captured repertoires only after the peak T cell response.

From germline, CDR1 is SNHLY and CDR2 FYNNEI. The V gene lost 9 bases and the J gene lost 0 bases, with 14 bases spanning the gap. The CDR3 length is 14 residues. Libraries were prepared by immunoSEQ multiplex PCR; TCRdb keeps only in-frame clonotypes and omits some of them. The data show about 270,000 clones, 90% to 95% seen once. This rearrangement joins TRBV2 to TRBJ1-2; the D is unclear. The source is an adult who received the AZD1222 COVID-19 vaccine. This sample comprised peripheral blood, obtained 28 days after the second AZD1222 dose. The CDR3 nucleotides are TGTGCCAGTAAACCCTCACTTTCTAACTATGGCTACACCTTC. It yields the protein CASKPSLSNYGYTF.